A single sample gave rise to the 6 T cell receptor beta chains below, sequenced in a study of CD8+ T cells in alopecia areata. Reverse transcribed after extraction, RNA yielded cDNA as the sequencing template. Only in-frame clones appear in the TCRdb table, and some are missing; sequencing was by immunoSEQ multiplex PCR. This sample has under 350,000 clones; 58% occur once, and the top ten carry around 1.8%. Treatment reported: oral pan-JAK inhibitor, 5-10 mg twice daily. The sequencing used CD4+ T cells sorted from blood, collected at week 24, from a patient treated with tofacitinib. These TCRs come from a human donor with alopecia areata.

V usage is TRBV30 and J usage is TRBJ2-7; D remains unclear. The V gene lost 1 base and the J gene lost 4 bases, with 8 bases spanning the gap. This CDR3 has 12 residues. Germline CDR1 GTSNPN, CDR2 SVGIG (reference sequence). CDR3 in DNA: TGTGCCTGGAGTGCCCGAGATTACGAGCAGTACTTC. Translated: CAWSARDYEQYF.

This chain links TRBV30 with TRBJ1-2; no clear D. CDR1 GTSNPN and CDR2 SVGIG come from the germline V gene (reference sequence). This CDR3 is 9 amino acids long. The V end was cut by 5 bases, the J end by 5 bases, with 3 bases between. The CDR3 is CAWRYGYTF. In DNA form, the CDR3 reads TGTGCCTGGCGGTATGGCTACACCTTC.

In its sample, this clone was seen a few times. This same CDR3 is encoded by further DNA sequences in the sample. CDR3 region: CAWSEDSNQPQHF. The CDR3 DNA is TGTGCCTGGAGTGAGGATAGCAATCAGCCCCAGCATTTT. V usage is TRBV30 and J usage is TRBJ1-5; no reliable D call. Germline CDR1 and CDR2: GTSNPN and SVGIG (reference sequence). V lost 1 base and J 0 bases, leaving 4 bases between the germline ends. The CDR3 covers 13 residues.

The chain joins TRBV27 to TRBJ2-3, with D unresolved. Germline V gene data show CDR1 as MNHEY and CDR2 as SMNVEV (reference sequence). The ends were cut back, 6 bases at V and 1 base at J, with 14 bases in the middle. This CDR3 spans 15 amino acids. Written as DNA, the CDR3 is TGTGCCAGCAGAGCAGTCGGCGCAGGCACAGATACGCAGTATTTT. Translating gives CASRAVGAGTDTQYF.

This clone was seen only a few times. The chain recombines TRBV19 with TRBJ2-2, with 9 bases aligning to TRBD1. Germline V CDR1 and CDR2: LNHDA, SQIVND (reference sequence). V dropped 9 bases and J dropped 4; count of bases not matched to a gene: 12. The CDR3 runs 16 residues. Written as DNA, the CDR3 is TGTGCCAGCACCACGACAGGGGGAGTTAGCACCGGGGAGCTGTTTTTT. Encoded protein: CASTTTGGVSTGELFF.

This clone has a handful of counts. V gene TRBV18 combines with J gene TRBJ1-6; 11 positions match TRBD1. After removal of 2 bases from V and 8 bases from J, the junction contained 2 bases not matched to a gene. CDR1 KGHSH and CDR2 LQKENI come from the germline V gene. The CDR3 is 15 residues long. For the CDR3, the DNA is TGTGCCAGCTCACCAGGGACAGGGGGATATTCACCCCTCCACTTT. Residues: CASSPGTGGYSPLHF. The whole variable domain, remainder taken from reference TRBV18 and TRBJ1-6, is NAGVMQNPRHLVRRRGQEARLRCSPMKGHSHVYWYRQLPEEGLKFMVYLQKENIIDESGMPKERFSAEFPKEGPSILRIQQVVRGDSAAYFCASSPGTGGYSPLHFGNGTRLTVT.